This entry lists 17 T cell receptor beta chains sequenced from one sample in a study of pediatric ulcerative colitis. Data came from immunoSEQ multiplex PCR; TCRdb stores just in-frame clones and leaves some out. The sample consists of 45,000 to 75,000 clones, 87% of them appearing once. The sequencing sample was made of blood. These TCRs come from a boy under 18 who was a control in a study of pediatric ulcerative colitis.

V usage is TRBV19 and J usage is TRBJ1-5, with no clear D. Germline V CDR1 and CDR2: LNHDA, SQIVND (reference sequence). The CDR3 runs to 16 residues. Trimming took off 6 bases at V and 2 bases at J, with 17 bases between the two ends. The DNA for the CDR3 is TGTGCCAGTAGGGCCTTCATCGGGTGGGGCAATCAGCCCCAGCATTTT. Translated: CASRAFIGWGNQPQHF.

The J gene is TRBJ2-2, the V gene TRBV10-3, with 10 bases fitting TRBD2. V gave up 8 bases and J gave up 5 bases; unmatched junction bases: 8. CDR3 length equals 15 residues. Germline V gene sequence: CDR1 ENHRY, CDR2 SYGVKD. CDR3 residues: CAIRVAGGGTGELFF. CDR3 nucleotides: TGTGCCATCCGCGTAGCGGGGGGAGGGACCGGGGAGCTGTTTTTT.

This clone has just a few counts. The rearrangement joins TRBV5-4 to TRBJ1-2; D gene ambiguous. The CDR3 length is 14 residues. The V gene lost 2 bases and the J gene lost 5 bases, with 13 bases spanning the gap. Germline values: CDR1 SGHNT, CDR2 YYREEE (reference sequence). The CDR3 region is CASSFGEGRYGYTF. The CDR3 bases are TGTGCCAGCAGCTTTGGCGAGGGTAGATATGGCTACACCTTC.

The chain employs TRBV7-9 and TRBJ1-1; D call uncertain. Trimming pared 5 bases from V and 4 bases from J, leaving 20 bases between. Germline CDR1 and CDR2: SEHNR and FQNEAQ (reference sequence). The CDR3 totals 16 residues. The CDR3 spells CASSQRRRGVTTEAFF. In nucleotides, the CDR3 is TGTGCCAGCAGCCAAAGAAGGCGGGGAGTGACCACTGAAGCTTTCTTT.

The gene calls are TRBV12-5 and TRBJ2-7; 8 positions agree with TRBD1. Trimming took 5 bases from V and 4 from J; bases not matched to a gene: 7. CDR1 is LGHNT, CDR2 FRNRAP, per germline. The CDR3 totals 14 residues. Here the CDR3 reads CASGPGTGIYEQYF. As DNA, the CDR3 is TGTGCTAGTGGTCCCGGGACAGGAATTTACGAGCAGTACTTC.

This sequence joins TRBV28 and TRBJ1-5; no clear D. The germline V gene encodes CDR1 MDHEN and CDR2 SYDVKM. V was clipped by 2 bases and J by 2 bases, with 10 bases between them. This CDR3 has 15 residues. The chain's CDR3 is CASSLVRVGNQPQHF. The DNA of the CDR3 is TGTGCCAGCAGTTTAGTCCGTGTAGGCAATCAGCCCCAGCATTTT. Full variable domain (missing parts from reference TRBV28 and TRBJ1-5): DVKVTQSSRYLVKRTGEKVFLECVQDMDHENMFWYRQDPGLGLRLIYFSYDVKMKEKGDIPEGYSVSREKKERFSLILESASTNQTSMYLCASSLVRVGNQPQHFGDGTRLSIL.

The chain combines TRBV27 with TRBJ2-7; 9 bases align to TRBD1. From germline, CDR1 is MNHEY and CDR2 SMNVEV (reference sequence). Trimming at V came to 6 bases and at J to 5 bases, leaving 11 bases not matched to a gene. The CDR3 runs 15 residues. The CDR3 is CASRGTGGGFNEQYF. The CDR3 DNA sequence: TGTGCCAGCAGGGGCACAGGGGGCGGCTTCAACGAGCAGTACTTC.

The genes are TRBV12-1 and TRBJ2-1; TRBD2, the table's D call, lacks a check against the DNA. TRBV12-1 corresponds to a pseudogene. The CDR3 is 18 residues long. The chain's CDR3 is CASSPPIRLNPPHNEQFF. The CDR3 DNA reads TGTGCCAGCAGCCCCCCCATTAGACTTAATCCTCCCCACAATGAGCAGTTCTTC.

This clone was seen just once. The gene calls are TRBV9 and TRBJ2-2, with D perhaps matching TRBD1 or TRBD2 (6 bases each). V was clipped by 0 bases and J by 1 base, with 7 bases between them. The CDR3 totals 15 residues. Per the germline V gene, CDR1 is SGDLS and CDR2 is YYNGEE. CDR3 coding DNA: TGTGCCAGCAGCGTAGAGGGGGGGAACACCGGGGAGCTGTTTTTT. As protein: CASSVEGGNTGELFF. Together with reference TRBV9 and TRBJ2-2, the CDR3 gives the full variable domain: DSGVTQTPKHLITATGQRVTLRCSPRSGDLSVYWYQQSLDQGLQFLIQYYNGEERAKGNILERFSAQQFPDLHSELNLSSLELGDSALYFCASSVEGGNTGELFFGEGSRLTVL.

This clone came up a few times. The chain is built from TRBV30 and TRBJ1-1; D is ambiguous. Germline CDR1 is GTSNPN and CDR2 is SVGIG (reference sequence). V lost 1 base and J 1 base, leaving 7 bases between the germline ends. The CDR3 length is 13 residues. The CDR3 here is CAWSGNGNTEAFF. The CDR3, as DNA: TGTGCCTGGAGTGGGAACGGGAACACTGAAGCTTTCTTT. The whole variable domain, filled in from reference TRBV30 and TRBJ1-1, reads SQTIHQWPATLVQPVGSPLSLECTVEGTSNPNLYWYRQAAGRGLQLLFYSVGIGQISSEVPQNLSASRPQDRQFILSSKKLLLSDSGFYLCAWSGNGNTEAFFGQGTRLTVV.

This clone was observed once. V gene TRBV27 combines with J gene TRBJ2-3, with 13 bases fitting TRBD2. The CDR3 totals 17 residues. V shed 4 bases and J 6 bases; nucleotides not matched to a gene: 10. CDR1 is MNHEY, CDR2 SMNVEV, per germline (reference sequence). The CDR3 DNA follows: TGTGCCAGCAGTTGGCCGCAGACTAGCGGGAGGAAGGATACGCAGTATTTT. Translated, it gives CASSWPQTSGRKDTQYF.

The rearrangement joins TRBV9 to TRBJ1-2; no clear D gene. CDR3 size: 17 residues. Looked up from germline, CDR1 is SGDLS and CDR2 is YYNGEE. Trimming pared 0 bases from V and 5 bases from J, leaving 20 bases between. CDR3 in DNA: TGTGCCAGCAGCGTAGACATTCTGCTGGCAGGAGAATATGGCTACACCTTC. It codes for CASSVDILLAGEYGYTF. Full variable domain (rest looked up from reference TRBV9 and TRBJ1-2): DSGVTQTPKHLITATGQRVTLRCSPRSGDLSVYWYQQSLDQGLQFLIQYYNGEERAKGNILERFSAQQFPDLHSELNLSSLELGDSALYFCASSVDILLAGEYGYTFGSGTRLTVV.

The V call is TRBV5-6, the J call TRBJ2-3, with TRBD2 identical over 11 bases. With V trimmed by 2 bases and J by 5 bases, 7 bases remained unmatched. This CDR3 spans 16 amino acids. CDR1 and CDR2 (germline): SGHDT, YYEEEE. The CDR3 spells CASSFASGGSRDTQYF. The CDR3 nucleotides read TGTGCCAGCAGCTTTGCTAGCGGGGGGTCCAGAGATACGCAGTATTTT.

This clone was observed a single time. The rearrangement uses TRBV25-1 and TRBJ1-3; D remains unclear. The germline CDR1 and CDR2 sequences are MGHDK and SYGVNS. The CDR3 is 14 amino acids. V lost 3 bases to trimming and J lost 2 bases, with 8 bases between them. This CDR3 is CASSDSGPGNTIYF. The CDR3 bases are TGTGCCAGCAGTGACTCAGGACCTGGAAACACCATATATTTT.

This clone was seen a single time. V usage is TRBV6-5 and J usage is TRBJ1-2; no clear D gene. The CDR3 extends over 13 amino acids. Trimming left V 5 bases short and J 1 base short, with 8 bases between. CDR1 and CDR2 from the germline V gene are MNHEY and SVGAGI. The CDR3 coding sequence is TGTGCCAGCAGTCGGCTTTATAACTATGGCTACACCTTC. This codes for CASSRLYNYGYTF.

The rearrangement links TRBV18 to TRBJ1-1, with D possibly matching TRBD1 (6 bases). Trimming pared 6 bases from V and 3 bases from J, leaving 14 bases between. Germline V gene data show CDR1 as KGHSH and CDR2 as LQKENI. This CDR3 contains 14 residues. CDR3 sequence: CASSVNPGDTEAFF. In DNA, the CDR3 is TGTGCCAGCTCGGTCAACCCAGGGGACACTGAAGCTTTCTTT.

The chain has TRBV7-9 and TRBJ1-1; D gene unclear. The V gene's germline CDR1 is SEHNR and CDR2 FQNEAQ (reference sequence). The CDR3 consists of 13 residues. Trimming took 1 base from V and 0 from J, leaving 3 bases between them. The CDR3 DNA reads as TGTGCCAGCAGCTTAGGGATGAACACTGAAGCTTTCTTT. It codes for CASSLGMNTEAFF.